Below, one TCR beta chain is given with its context. Its antigen remains unidentified. This sample is part of a study of cytomegalovirus exposure and HLA in healthy donors. Regarding the study as a whole: A link between a missense DCLRE1C variant and TCR beta V- and J-gene trimming emerged from a later analysis. Reports state that TCR beta sequences accurately predicted most subjects' HLA-A and HLA-B alleles.

A multiplex PCR was run with 60 Vbeta primers and 13 Jbeta primers. TCRdb's table, derived via immunoSEQ multiplex PCR, lists solely in-frame clones and lacks some. The repertoire includes roughly 100,000 clones, about 74% of them detected once, and 8.5% to 10% sits in the top ten. CDR3 size: 14 residues. Trimming cost V 4 bases and J 5 bases, with 12 bases left between them. Germline V lookup: CDR1 LGHNA, CDR2 YNFKEQ. The gene calls are TRBV4-2 and TRBJ1-5; D gene ambiguous. The specimen sequenced was PBMCs. The clonotype originates from a male donor in good health and CMV-seropositive. The CDR3 coding sequence is TGTGCCAGCAGCCCACTACTATCAGATCAGCCCCAGCATTTT. This translates into CASSPLLSDQPQHF.